There are a few counts of the clone carrying this TCR beta chain. Antigen: not known. This CDR3 has 14 amino acids. In germline, CDR1 is LGHDT, CDR2 YNNKEL (reference sequence). Deletions cut 2 bases from V and 4 bases from J, with 9 bases between. Source material for naive CD8 libraries was roughly 18,000 to 1,000,000 sorted cells, with 10%, 30% or 50% RNA. When naive CD8 T cells were sorted, they were gated as CD8+CD4-CCR7+CD45RA+. This sample was included in a study of molecular identifiers for immune sequencing clone quantification. About the study: In the replicates, RNA derived from roughly 20,000 or 100,000 naive CD8 cells was divided into five parts, and four were sequenced.

TCRdb re-analysed the PCR reads in MiXCR, keeping a single row per CDR3 protein. The sample lists under 600,000 distinct CDR3 sequences, roughly a fifth occurring once. General study points: The share of molecules held by clones above 20 RNA copies was over 97% in effector cells and under 1% in naive cells.

This clonotype was obtained from a human donor in good health. Some libraries in this study had Jurkat cell RNA spiked in. This chain joins TRBV3-1 and TRBJ2-1; possibly TRBD2 for D (6 bases). The source material was naive CD8+ T cells from blood, with Jurkat cell RNA spiked in. Subset described: FACS-sorted CD8+CD4-CCR7+CD45RA+ naive T cells. For the CDR3, the DNA is TGTGCCAGCAGCCAACAAGGAGGGTACAATGAGCAGTTCTTC. Protein product: CASSQQGGYNEQFF.